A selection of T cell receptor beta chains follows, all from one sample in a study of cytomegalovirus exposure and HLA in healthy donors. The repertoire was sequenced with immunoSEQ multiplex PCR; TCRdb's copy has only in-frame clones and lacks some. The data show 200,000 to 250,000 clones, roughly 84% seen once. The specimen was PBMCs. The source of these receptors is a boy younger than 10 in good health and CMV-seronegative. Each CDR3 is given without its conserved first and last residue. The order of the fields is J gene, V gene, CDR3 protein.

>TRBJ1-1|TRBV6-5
ASMRSSEAF
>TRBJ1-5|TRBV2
ASSEGADYSNQPQH
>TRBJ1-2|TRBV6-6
ATTIEDYGYT
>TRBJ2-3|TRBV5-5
ASSLGSTDTQY
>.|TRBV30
AWGPRDRSPYEQY
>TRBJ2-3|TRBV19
ASTLAGGTDTQY
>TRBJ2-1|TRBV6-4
ASSPHPGTGNNEQF
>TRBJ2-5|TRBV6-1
ASSYGLAGETQY
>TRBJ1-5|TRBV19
ASSPASRQTYQPQH
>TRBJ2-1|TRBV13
ASSPGTLSYNEQF
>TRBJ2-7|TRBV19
ASSISSAGYEQY
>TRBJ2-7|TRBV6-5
ASSSDTTYEQY
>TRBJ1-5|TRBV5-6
ASSLAFREDQPQH
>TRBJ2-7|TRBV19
ASSTGTGDVYEQY
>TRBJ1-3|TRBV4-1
ASSHAGTGGSGNTIY
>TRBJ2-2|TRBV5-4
ASSTQGAGTGELF
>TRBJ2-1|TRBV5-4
ASSSSGNEQF
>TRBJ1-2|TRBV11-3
ASSPTTPGTGIRGYT
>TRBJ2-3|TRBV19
ASSMEGSGINMDTQY
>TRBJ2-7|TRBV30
AWSVGGPGEQY
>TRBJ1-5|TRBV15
ATSVPRGGGGPNSNQPQH
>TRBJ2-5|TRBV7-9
ASSKLQGRETQY